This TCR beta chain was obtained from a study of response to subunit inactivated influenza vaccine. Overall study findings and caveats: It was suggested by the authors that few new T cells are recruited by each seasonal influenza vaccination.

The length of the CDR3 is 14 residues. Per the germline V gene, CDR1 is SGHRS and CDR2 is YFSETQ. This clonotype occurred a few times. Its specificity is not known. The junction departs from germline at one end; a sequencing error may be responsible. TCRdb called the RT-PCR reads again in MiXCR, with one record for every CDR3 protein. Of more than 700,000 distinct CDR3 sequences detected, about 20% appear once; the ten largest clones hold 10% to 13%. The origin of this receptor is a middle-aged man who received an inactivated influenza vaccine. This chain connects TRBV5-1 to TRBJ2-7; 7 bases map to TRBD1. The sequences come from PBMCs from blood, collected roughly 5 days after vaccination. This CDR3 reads CASSLDGNRGPGDF. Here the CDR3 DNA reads TGCGCCAGCAGCTTGGACGGAAACAGGGGTCCAGGGGACTTC.